The 22 T cell receptor beta chains given below trace back to one sample, sequenced in a study of blood T cell repertoires in COVID-19. Libraries were prepared by immunoSEQ multiplex PCR; TCRdb keeps only in-frame clonotypes and omits some of them. This sample has around 300,000 clones, with more than 80% found just once. The sequenced material came from peripheral blood. The source of these receptors is a woman between 50 and 59 years old with COVID-19, enrolled during active disease.

The V call is TRBV19, the J call TRBJ1-1; TRBD1 might be the D (6 bases). The V and J ends lost 4 bases and 4 bases respectively, with 16 bases between them. The CDR3 loop spans 15 amino acids. Germline loops: CDR1 LNHDA, CDR2 SQIVND (reference sequence). CDR3: CASSTRGGGITEAFF. Written as DNA, the CDR3 is TGTGCCAGTAGTACCAGGGGCGGTGGTATCACTGAAGCTTTCTTT.

The chain has TRBV24-1 and TRBJ2-1; 12 positions match TRBD2. This CDR3 has 20 amino acids. CDR1 and CDR2 from the germline V gene are KGHDR and SFDVKD. J lost 6 bases, V lost 0 bases, and 14 bases had no gene match. The CDR3 loop reads CATSDLRASGRAVLSNEQFF. CDR3 sequence (DNA): TGTGCCACCAGTGATTTGCGGGCTAGCGGGAGGGCCGTTCTCTCCAATGAGCAGTTCTTC.

This sequence joins TRBV4-3 and TRBJ2-7; TRBD2 matches 8 bases. Germline V gene sequence: CDR1 LGHNA, CDR2 YSLEER. The length of the CDR3 is 16 residues. With V trimmed by 0 bases and J by 0 bases, 4 bases remained unmatched. CDR3 DNA sequence: TGCGCCAGCAGCCAAGAAACTAGCGGCACCTCCTACGAGCAGTACTTC. This encodes CASSQETSGTSYEQYF.

The rearrangement links TRBV11-2 to TRBJ2-7; 7 positions agree with TRBD2. The CDR3 is 14 amino acids. V dropped 1 base and J dropped 5; count of bases not matched to a gene: 5. Germline lookup yields CDR1 SGHAT and CDR2 FQNNGV. The CDR3 DNA follows: TGTGCCAGCAGCTTAGGCCTCACTAGCGACGAGCAGTACTTC. Residues: CASSLGLTSDEQYF.

Details on this clone: The same CDR3 arises from other DNA sequences in this sample as well. The chain links TRBV5-4 to TRBJ1-5; no reliable D call. The CDR3 runs to 12 residues. Trimming removed 4 bases from V and 6 bases from J, with 8 bases in between. The germline gives CDR1 SGHNT, CDR2 YYREEE (reference sequence). The CDR3 loop reads CASSLPGQPQHF. CDR3 sequence (DNA): TGTGCCAGCAGCCTGCCGGGTCAGCCCCAGCATTTT.

The chain employs TRBV3-1 (or the pseudogene TRBV3-2) and TRBJ1-1; D unresolved. The V gene lost 6 bases and the J gene lost 6 bases, with 14 bases spanning the gap. CDR3 length: 13 residues. In germline, CDR1 is LGHDT, CDR2 YNNKEL (reference sequence). The CDR3 DNA sequence: TGTGCCAGCAGTCCATGGCAGGTGTCTGAAGCTTTCTTT. Its protein is CASSPWQVSEAFF.

V gene TRBV7-8 combines with J gene TRBJ1-5; D is unclear. Between the trimmed V and J ends, which lost 4 bases and 2 bases, there was a span of 18 bases. The CDR3 has 17 residues. Germline values: CDR1 SGHVS, CDR2 FQNEAQ. The CDR3 coding sequence is TGTGCCAGCAGCTCTAGGTCGGGAGGAGGAGGCAATCAGCCCCAGCATTTT. Its protein product is CASSSRSGGGGNQPQHF.

This chain connects TRBV6-1 to TRBJ1-2; possibly TRBD1 for D (6 bases). Germline V gives CDR1 MNHNS, CDR2 SASEGT. V shed 1 base and J shed 4 bases, with 13 bases lying between them. The CDR3 consists of 15 residues. The CDR3: CASSEGDISLYGYTF. CDR3 nucleotide sequence: TGTGCCAGCAGTGAAGGGGACATTTCGCTCTATGGCTACACCTTC.

CDR3 residues: CASSRRVNAGQGASGYTF. CDR3 DNA sequence: TGTGCCAGCAGCCGAAGGGTAAACGCGGGACAGGGGGCTTCTGGCTACACCTTC. This chain uses TRBV7-6 with TRBJ1-2, with 12 nucleotides matching TRBD1. The V gene's germline CDR1 is SGHVS and CDR2 FNYEAQ. Trimming removed 5 bases from V and 7 bases from J; junction bases left unmatched: 17. This CDR3 comprises 18 residues.

The V and J genes are TRBV5-1 and TRBJ2-1, with TRBD2 matching over 10 bases. This CDR3 comprises 14 residues. Germline assignment: CDR1 SGHRS and CDR2 YFSETQ. J gave up 4 bases and V 4 bases, and 2 bases lay outside the gene matches. For the CDR3, the DNA is TGCGCCAGCAGCCGGACTAGCGGTTACAATGAGCAGTTCTTC. It is translated as CASSRTSGYNEQFF. The full variable domain, in which reference TRBV5-1 and TRBJ2-1 provide the parts outside the CDR3, is KAGVTQTPRYLIKTRGQQVTLSCSPISGHRSVSWYQQTPGQGLQFLFEYFSETQRNKGNFPGRFSGRQFSNSRSEMNVSTLELGDSALYLCASSRTSGYNEQFFGPGTRLTVL.

This rearrangement joins TRBV7-3 to TRBJ2-1, with 7 bases that match TRBD1. CDR3 length equals 14 residues. The J segment lost 9 bases and the V segment lost 5 bases, leaving 10 bases of the junction unmatched. Germline CDR1 reads SGHTA; CDR2 reads FQGTGA. The CDR3 DNA reads TGTGCCAGCAGCAAGACCGACAGGGTAGGTGAGCAGTTCTTC. Amino acids: CASSKTDRVGEQFF.

CDR3 protein: CASSYGSSYNEQFF. The CDR3 DNA sequence: TGTGCCAGTAGTTACGGGAGCTCCTACAATGAGCAGTTCTTC. V is TRBV19 and J is TRBJ2-1; tentative D call: TRBD2 (6 bases). CDR1 and CDR2 (germline): LNHDA, SQIVND (reference sequence). This CDR3 spans 14 amino acids. V lost 5 bases to trimming and J lost 0 bases, with 8 bases between them.

The chain is built from TRBV3-1 (or the pseudogene TRBV3-2) and TRBJ1-2; unclear D gene. V was pared by 3 bases and J by 5 bases, with 13 bases between. The CDR3 runs to 14 residues. In germline, CDR1 is LGHDT, CDR2 YNNKEL (reference sequence). CDR3: CASSHRYPWYGYTF. The CDR3 nucleotides read TGTGCCAGCAGCCACAGGTATCCCTGGTATGGCTACACCTTC.

V usage is TRBV5-1 and J usage is TRBJ2-7; 12 bases line up with TRBD1. The ends lost 4 bases at V and 6 bases at J; junction bases unmatched: 5. Germline V gene sequence: CDR1 SGHRS, CDR2 YFSETQ. The CDR3 is 14 amino acids. The DNA of the CDR3 is TGCGCCAGCAGCGCGGGACAGGGGGCTGTCGAGCAGTACTTC. Its translation: CASSAGQGAVEQYF.

The V and J genes are TRBV19 and TRBJ1-1; no definite D call. Trimming stripped 10 bases from V and 5 bases from J, with 14 bases between. The CDR3 length is 12 residues. Germline CDR1 is LNHDA and CDR2 is SQIVND (reference sequence). The CDR3 protein is CATKEGWTEAFF. CDR3 in DNA: TGTGCCACCAAGGAGGGTTGGACTGAAGCTTTCTTT.

The chain couples TRBV7-2 to TRBJ2-1; D remains ambiguous. The V end lost 4 bases, the J end lost 8 bases, and 18 bases lay between the germline ends. The germline CDR1 and CDR2 sequences are SGHTA and FQGNSA. The CDR3 is 15 residues long. CDR3 region: CASSSSWRERDEQFF. CDR3 DNA: TGTGCCAGCAGCTCGTCGTGGCGCGAGCGCGATGAGCAGTTCTTC.

The rearrangement links TRBV5-1 to TRBJ1-2, with a possible D match to TRBD1 (6 bases). Trimming cost V 0 bases and J 8 bases, with 11 bases left between them. The CDR3 is 13 residues long. Looked up from germline, CDR1 is SGHRS and CDR2 is YFSETQ. The CDR3: CASSLDTGRGYTF. For the CDR3, the DNA is TGCGCCAGCAGCTTGGATACAGGGAGAGGCTACACCTTC.

The chain joins TRBV6-2 or TRBV6-3 to TRBJ2-1; 8 bases align to TRBD1. Per the germline V gene, CDR1 is MNHEY and CDR2 is SVGEGT. The length of the CDR3 is 12 residues. V shed 2 bases, J shed 10 bases, and the junction held 1 base outside the gene matches. The DNA for the CDR3 is TGTGCCAGCAGTTACGGGACAGGAGAGCAGTTCTTC. Translation: CASSYGTGEQFF.

For this clone: Compared with germline, one end of the junction differs, possibly owing to a read error. The rearrangement links TRBV5-4 to TRBJ2-7; possible D gene TRBD1, 7 bases. Germline V gene lookup returns CDR1 SGHNT and CDR2 YYREEE (reference sequence). CDR3 length equals 14 residues. The CDR3 DNA reads as TGTGCCAGCAGCTGGGGGGCCCTAGGGACAGAGGAAGCATTC. Translation: CASSWGALGTEEAF.

This chain connects TRBV18 to TRBJ2-7; D is perhaps TRBD2 (8 bases). Trimming shortened V by 4 bases and J by 6 bases, and 19 bases separated the two germline ends. This CDR3 is built from 15 residues. Germline V gene data show CDR1 as KGHSH and CDR2 as LQKENI. The CDR3 spells CASSLPRDSGGEQYF. The CDR3 DNA follows: TGTGCCAGCTCACTGCCGCGGGACAGCGGGGGCGAGCAGTACTTC.

This chain connects TRBV4-2 to TRBJ2-2, with 13 positions matching TRBD2. CDR1 LGHNA and CDR2 YNFKEQ come from the germline V gene. The CDR3 runs 16 residues. J gave up 7 bases and V 0 bases, and 2 bases lay outside the gene matches. The CDR3 sequence is CASSQDRTSGSGELFF. The CDR3 coding sequence is TGTGCCAGCAGCCAAGATAGGACTAGCGGGAGCGGGGAGCTGTTTTTT.

This chain connects TRBV12-3 or TRBV12-4 to TRBJ1-6; no firm D call. V lost 9 bases to trimming and J lost 4 bases, with 10 bases between them. The CDR3 runs 13 residues. DNA of the CDR3: TGTGCCAGTAGGGAGACATATAATTCACCCCTCCACTTT. It translates to CASRETYNSPLHF.